This T cell receptor beta chain was identified during a study of blood T cell repertoires in COVID-19. The protocol was immunoSEQ multiplex PCR, while the TCRdb copy is restricted to in-frame clones and leaves out a portion. The sample consists of around 190,000 clones, around four fifths of them appearing once. The CDR3 totals 15 residues. The table lists this clone with a count of one. The sequence came from a man between 65 and 85 years old with active or convalescent COVID-19. The chain couples TRBV21-1 to TRBJ2-7; the table's D call, TRBD2, has no DNA check behind it. TRBV21-1 is termed a pseudogene. Sequenced sample: peripheral blood. Here the CDR3 reads CASSKGGHNPYEQYF. CDR3 DNA sequence: TGTGCCAGCAGCAAGGGAGGACATAACCCCTACGAGCAGTACTTC.